This passage covers 19 T cell receptor beta chains from one sample sequenced in a study of shared clonotypes between healthy human individuals. The table came from immunoSEQ multiplex PCR; TCRdb's copy has only in-frame clones and leaves some out. The data contain 2,500,000 or so clones, roughly 93% of them singletons. The sequencing sample was made of naive CD4+ T cells from PBMCs. As to subset: CD45RA+ positively selected. Receptors originate from a man aged 18 to 29 in good health. Some clones in this sample may be carry-over from other donors' samples.

The chain has TRBV5-1 and TRBJ1-5, with 9 bases aligning to TRBD1. Trimming cost V 0 bases and J 5 bases; bases outside gene matches: 3. The CDR3 length is 15 residues. The V gene's germline CDR1 is SGHRS and CDR2 YFSETQ. This chain's CDR3 is CASSLEGQGHQPQHF. CDR3 bases: TGCGCCAGCAGCTTGGAGGGACAGGGACATCAGCCCCAGCATTTT.

The J gene is TRBJ1-2, the V gene TRBV6-6; D ambiguous. Between the trimmed V and J ends, which lost 5 bases and 0 bases, there was a span of 4 bases. CDR3 size: 12 residues. Germline assignment: CDR1 MNHNY and CDR2 SVGAGI (reference sequence). The CDR3 is CASSGTNYGYTF. The CDR3 DNA reads as TGTGCCAGCAGTGGGACTAACTATGGCTACACCTTC.

J is TRBJ2-7 and V is TRBV15; maybe TRBD1 (6 bases). V was shortened by 8 bases and J by 1 base, with 9 bases between the two germline ends. Looked up from germline, CDR1 is LNHNV and CDR2 is YYDKDF (reference sequence). The CDR3 has 12 residues. CDR3 nucleotides: TGTGCCACCCCGACAGGATCCTACGAGCAGTACTTC. Its translation: CATPTGSYEQYF.

This chain links TRBV5-4 with TRBJ2-7; 10 bases map to TRBD2. In germline, CDR1 is SGHNT, CDR2 YYREEE (reference sequence). There are 16 residues in the CDR3. V dropped 6 bases and J dropped 2; count of bases not matched to a gene: 11. The CDR3 region has the DNA TGTGCCAGCACCCGGGGCACAGCGGGAGGGCCCTACGAGCAGTACTTC. Amino acids: CASTRGTAGGPYEQYF.

The J gene is TRBJ1-1, the V gene TRBV28; possibly TRBD1 for D (6 bases). V dropped 5 bases and J dropped 5 bases, with 18 bases sitting between them. CDR1 is MDHEN, CDR2 SYDVKM, per germline. The CDR3 extends over 15 amino acids. CDR3 residues: CASSPSRGSGTEAFF. CDR3 DNA: TGTGCCAGCAGTCCCTCCAGGGGTTCGGGTACTGAAGCTTTCTTT.

The chain employs TRBV25-1 and TRBJ2-6; D gene ambiguous. Germline assignment: CDR1 MGHDK and CDR2 SYGVNS. The CDR3 is 15 residues long. Trimming shortened V by 3 bases and J by 0 bases, and 6 bases separated the two germline ends. CDR3 bases: TGTGCCAGCAGTGACCCCCACTCTGGGGCCAACGTCCTGACTTTC. Encoded protein: CASSDPHSGANVLTF.

This clone has just one count. The chain couples TRBV28 to TRBJ1-1; 8 bases agree with TRBD1. Germline CDR1 is MDHEN and CDR2 is SYDVKM. The CDR3 contains 15 residues. V shed 0 bases, J shed 5 bases, and the junction held 5 bases outside the gene matches. The CDR3 DNA reads as TGTGCCAGCAGTTTATGGTTTCAGGGGGCGACTGAAGCTTTCTTT. Encoded protein: CASSLWFQGATEAFF.

This chain uses TRBV28 with TRBJ2-1; 13 positions agree with TRBD2. V dropped 2 bases and J dropped 9; count of bases not matched to a gene: 7. The CDR3 extends over 16 amino acids. Looked up from germline, CDR1 is MDHEN and CDR2 is SYDVKM. CDR3 bases: TGTGCCAGCAGTTTAATAAAAGGACTAGCGGGAGTTGAGCAGTTCTTC. As protein: CASSLIKGLAGVEQFF.

J is TRBJ2-3 and V is TRBV9; weak D call: TRBD2 (6 bases). The V end was cut by 2 bases, the J end by 10 bases, with 20 bases between. Germline assignment: CDR1 SGDLS and CDR2 YYNGEE. The CDR3 length is 15 residues. In DNA, the CDR3 is TGTGCCAGCAGCGTGGGATGGGGCCTAGCGTTGTCGCAGTATTTT. It specifies CASSVGWGLALSQYF.

A single count supports this clone. CDR3 protein: CAISDDRRTDTQYF. CDR3 nucleotides: TGTGCCATCAGTGACGACAGACGCACAGATACGCAGTATTTT. The chain has TRBV10-3 and TRBJ2-3; a weak D match, TRBD1 (5 bases). The germline V gene encodes CDR1 ENHRY and CDR2 SYGVKD. V lost 3 bases to trimming and J lost 1 base, with 8 bases between them. The CDR3 has 14 residues.

The chain links TRBV4-1 to TRBJ1-2, with TRBD1 identical over 11 bases. The ends lost 4 bases at V and 6 bases at J; junction bases unmatched: 16. The CDR3 extends over 18 amino acids. Germline lookup yields CDR1 MGHRA and CDR2 YSYEKL. CDR3 sequence reads: CASSRMGTGGLAQDGYTF. The CDR3 region has the DNA TGCGCCAGCAGCCGAATGGGGACAGGGGGACTAGCGCAGGATGGCTACACCTTC.

This chain connects TRBV5-1 to TRBJ2-6; D remains ambiguous. Germline assignment: CDR1 SGHRS and CDR2 YFSETQ. The CDR3 consists of 16 residues. The ends were cut back, 9 bases at V and 0 bases at J, with 16 bases in the middle. Written as DNA, the CDR3 is TGCGCCACCCGATCGGGTCGGAGCTCTGGGGCCAACGTCCTGACTTTC. Protein sequence: CATRSGRSSGANVLTF.

In the case of this clone: The same CDR3 arises from other DNA sequences in this sample as well. The CDR3 DNA reads as TGCGCCAGCAGCCAAGGCCCAATCTCTGGAAACACCATATATTTT. Translated: CASSQGPISGNTIYF. The chain employs TRBV4-1 and TRBJ1-3; D unresolved. The V and J ends lost 1 base and 0 bases respectively, with 7 bases between them. The V gene's germline CDR1 is MGHRA and CDR2 YSYEKL. This CDR3 spans 15 amino acids.

The V call is TRBV29-1, the J call TRBJ1-1; weak D call: TRBD1 (5 bases). V shed 7 bases and J shed 11 bases, with 20 bases lying between them. CDR1 is SQVTM, CDR2 ANQGSEA, per germline. The CDR3 totals 12 residues. The CDR3 sequence: CSAGVGGSHAFF. As DNA, the CDR3 is TGCAGCGCCGGAGTCGGGGGGAGTCATGCTTTCTTT. The entire variable domain, with the rest obtained from reference TRBV29-1 and TRBJ1-1, is as follows: SAVISQKPSRDICQRGTSLTIQCQVDSQVTMMFWYRQQPGQSLTLIATANQGSEATYESGFVIDKFPISRPNLTFSTLTVSNMSPEDSSIYLCSAGVGGSHAFFGQGTRLTVV.

On this clone itself: Other DNA sequences in the sample encode the same CDR3. V is TRBV29-1 and J is TRBJ1-1; D is unclear. V was cut by 4 bases and J by 3 bases, with 9 bases left in between. The CDR3 sequence is 12 residues long. Germline V gene data show CDR1 as SQVTM and CDR2 as ANQGSEA. The CDR3 is CSVVGGYTEAFF. CDR3 DNA sequence: TGCAGCGTTGTGGGTGGGTACACTGAAGCTTTCTTT.

This clone was counted only a few times. The gene calls are TRBV5-1 and TRBJ1-6, with 8 nucleotides matching TRBD1. J was trimmed by 5 bases and V by 3 bases; bases with no gene match: 1. Looked up from germline, CDR1 is SGHRS and CDR2 is YFSETQ. This CDR3 spans 14 amino acids. For the CDR3, the DNA is TGCGCCAGCAGCTCGGGACAGGATAATTCACCCCTCCACTTT. This translates into CASSSGQDNSPLHF.

This chain connects TRBV5-8 to TRBJ2-5, with TRBD2 identical over 7 bases. Per the germline V gene, CDR1 is SGHTS and CDR2 is YDEGEE. V lost 2 bases and J lost 4; bases outside the gene matches: 11. CDR3 length: 16 amino acids. CDR3 amino acids: CASSFGTNYPPETQYF. The CDR3 DNA sequence: TGTGCCAGCAGCTTCGGGACTAATTACCCCCCAGAGACCCAGTACTTC.

The V call is TRBV5-5, the J call TRBJ2-7; no clear D gene. V was trimmed by 6 bases and J by 2 bases, leaving 6 bases between them. Germline CDR1 SGHKS, CDR2 YYEKEE (reference sequence). The CDR3 length is 11 residues. In DNA form, the CDR3 reads TGTGCCAGCACCAGAACCTACGAGCAGTACTTC. This gives the protein CASTRTYEQYF.

As to this clone: The same CDR3 arises from other DNA sequences in this sample as well. This rearrangement joins TRBV11-2 to TRBJ1-2; D remains ambiguous. This CDR3 has 13 amino acids. Between the trimmed V and J ends, which lost 2 bases and 6 bases, there was a span of 10 bases. Per the germline V gene, CDR1 is SGHAT and CDR2 is FQNNGV. This CDR3 reads CASSLSPGDGYTF. The CDR3 DNA sequence: TGTGCCAGCAGCTTATCCCCTGGGGATGGCTACACCTTC.